The clone carrying this T cell receptor (beta chain) occurred a few times. This specimen belongs to a study of early T cells in non-severe SARS-CoV-2 infection. TCRdb independently ran MiXCR on the 5' RACE reads; one entry per CDR3 protein. The sample yields 68,000 or so distinct CDR3 sequences, 11% seen once. CDR3 size: 15 residues. Germline loops: CDR1 SGHVS, CDR2 FQNEAQ. Trimming stripped 5 bases from V and 4 bases from J, with 17 bases between. Sample: whole blood. The clonotype was recovered from an adult who was a healthcare worker with PCR-confirmed SARS-CoV-2 infection or an uninfected control (not recorded which). The V call is TRBV7-8, the J call TRBJ1-1, with D hard to call. CDR3 sequence reads: CASSGTTGRVTEAFF. The DNA for the CDR3 is TGTGCCAGCAGCGGCACGACTGGACGGGTCACTGAAGCTTTCTTT.